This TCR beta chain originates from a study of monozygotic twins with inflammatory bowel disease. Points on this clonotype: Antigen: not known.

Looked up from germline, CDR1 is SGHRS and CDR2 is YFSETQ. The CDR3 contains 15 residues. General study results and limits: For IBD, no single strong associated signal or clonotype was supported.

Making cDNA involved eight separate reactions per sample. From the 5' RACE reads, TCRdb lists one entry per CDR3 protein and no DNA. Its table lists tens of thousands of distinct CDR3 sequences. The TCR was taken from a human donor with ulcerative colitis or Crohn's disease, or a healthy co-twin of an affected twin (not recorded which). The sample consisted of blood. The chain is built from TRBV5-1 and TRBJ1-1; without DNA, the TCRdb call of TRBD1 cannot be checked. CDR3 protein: CASSLTGTENTEAFF.